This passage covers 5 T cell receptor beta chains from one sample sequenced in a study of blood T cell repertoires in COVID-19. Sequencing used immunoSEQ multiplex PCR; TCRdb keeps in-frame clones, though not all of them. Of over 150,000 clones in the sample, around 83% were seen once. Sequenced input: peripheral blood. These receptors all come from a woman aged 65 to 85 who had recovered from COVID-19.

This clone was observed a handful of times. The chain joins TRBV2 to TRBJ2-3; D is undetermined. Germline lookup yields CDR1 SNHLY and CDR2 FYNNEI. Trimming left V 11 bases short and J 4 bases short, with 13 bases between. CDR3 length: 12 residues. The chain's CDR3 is CAASRDSDTQYF. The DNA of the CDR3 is TGTGCCGCGAGTCGAGACTCAGATACGCAGTATTTT.

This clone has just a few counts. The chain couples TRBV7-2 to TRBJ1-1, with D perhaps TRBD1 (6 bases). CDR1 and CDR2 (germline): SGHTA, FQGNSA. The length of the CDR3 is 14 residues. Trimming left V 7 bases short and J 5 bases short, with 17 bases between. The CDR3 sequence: CASTRPRGGTEAFF. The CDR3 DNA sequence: TGTGCCAGCACCCGACCCAGAGGGGGTACTGAAGCTTTCTTT.

Written as DNA, the CDR3 is TGTGCCAGCAAGCCTTGGGGACAGCACTACGAGCAGTACTTC. Its protein product is CASKPWGQHYEQYF. This sequence joins TRBV2 and TRBJ2-7; 7 positions agree with TRBD1. With 7 bases clipped from V and 3 bases from J, the junction kept 9 bases outside the gene matches. CDR3 length: 14 residues. The germline V gene has CDR1 SNHLY and CDR2 FYNNEI.

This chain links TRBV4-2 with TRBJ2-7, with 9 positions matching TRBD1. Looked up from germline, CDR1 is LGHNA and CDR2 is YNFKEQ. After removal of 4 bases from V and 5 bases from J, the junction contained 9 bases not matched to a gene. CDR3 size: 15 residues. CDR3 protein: CASSPGQGTNHEQYF. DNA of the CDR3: TGTGCCAGCAGCCCAGGACAGGGGACGAACCACGAGCAGTACTTC.

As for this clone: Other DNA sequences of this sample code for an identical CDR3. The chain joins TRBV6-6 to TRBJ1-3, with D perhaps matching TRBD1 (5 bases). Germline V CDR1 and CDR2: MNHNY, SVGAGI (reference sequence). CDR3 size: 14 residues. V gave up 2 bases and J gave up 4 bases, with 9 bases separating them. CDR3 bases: TGTGCCAGCAGTTACGGGCAGGGAGGAAACACCATATATTTT. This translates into CASSYGQGGNTIYF.